The table lists the clone carrying this TCR beta chain with many counts. Its matching antigen is unknown. Template material for amplifying TCR beta CDR3 regions consisted of RNA transcripts. The primer set for the first-round RT-PCR of the TCR CDR3 was HTBI. From the multiplex PCR reads, TCRdb called clonotypes with MiXCR, one entry per CDR3 protein. The sample consists of 350,000 to 400,000 distinct CDR3 sequences, about a fifth of them appearing once. Per the germline V gene, CDR1 is KGHSH and CDR2 is LQKENI. The ends were cut back, 3 bases at V and 7 bases at J, with 9 bases in the middle. The CDR3 consists of 13 residues. The sample belongs to a study of T cells in Graves' hyperthyroidism and ophthalmopathy. The wider study: Peripheral blood draws took place at initial diagnosis, ahead of any treatment. Study-wide findings and caveats: Most expanded thyroid clonotypes above 0.001 recurred in blood. The authors' 13 V-J model separated ophthalmopathy from stable hyperthyroidism.

Sequenced: blood. The chain links TRBV18 to TRBJ2-2; D remains unclear. The receptor's source is a woman under 30 with Graves' hyperthyroidism. CDR3 in amino acids: CASSPASIGELFF. The DNA for the CDR3 is TGTGCCAGCTCACCTGCTTCGATCGGGGAGCTGTTTTTT.